This T cell receptor beta chain was profiled in a study of CD8 T cells in ankylosing spondylitis. TCRdb ran MiXCR on the 5' RACE reads and lists one entry per CDR3 protein. The sample lists about 150,000 distinct CDR3 sequences, around 45% seen once, with approximately 16% in the top ten. This CDR3 spans 15 amino acids. Germline V gives CDR1 DFQATT, CDR2 SNEGSKA (reference sequence). After removal of 6 bases from V and 6 bases from J, the junction contained 13 bases not matched to a gene. This clonotype was seen a few times. The chain links TRBV20-1 to TRBJ2-2; 7 bases line up with TRBD1. This TCR was sampled from a male donor with ankylosing spondylitis. Sequenced sample: synovial fluid, either unsorted or a sorted T cell fraction (not recorded which). The CDR3 reads CSATRDSPGAGELFF. CDR3 nucleotides: TGCAGTGCAACCAGGGACAGCCCCGGGGCCGGGGAGCTGTTTTTT.